A single T cell receptor beta chain is shown here with its context. Its antigen is still unknown. Base quality data are lacking; no much larger clone is found one base away. This specimen belongs to a study of CD4 T cells in relation to SARS-CoV-2 and coronaviruses (dated by TCRdb to about 2021). Background for the entire study: In the ViraFEST assay, PBMCs were cultured with antigen for under twelve days, after which TCR beta CDR3s were sequenced to identify antigen-specific clonal expansions. The negative reference condition was either a culture with an HIV-1 Nef peptide pool or a culture with no peptide. HLA restriction was mapped for shared crossreactive spike epitopes using patient-derived lymphoblastoid cell lines. At the level of individual TCR clonotypes, the study evaluated whether memory CD4+ T cells crossreact between the spike proteins of SARS-CoV-2 and those of common cold coronaviruses. The Adaptive Biotechnologies TCR-sequencing kit was used to sequence samples from a few pre-COVID donors and the naive versus memory experiments, whereas other data were Illumina-based. A different, Illumina-based TCR-beta assay was used to sequence expansion assays from other donors in the study. What the authors observed across the whole study: Compared with monoreactive clones, crossreactive clones had significantly weaker SARS-CoV-2-driven expansion, a result consistent with antigenic imprinting. Since the crossreactivity analysis centred on spike protein, crossreactivity against other viral proteins was not assessed. Pre-pandemic and post-infection samples were not both contributed by any donor, so tracing of the source of pre-existing responses was limited. Small numbers of patients and of tested TCRs limited the study. Memory CD4+ clonotypes crossrecognizing SARS-CoV-2 and at least one common cold coronavirus spike were found in roughly 59% of donors.

To prepare the library, the immunoSEQ multiplex PCR assay was applied. The original methods were these. During preprocessing, nonproductive sequences were removed, along with CDR3s that did not begin with C, did not end with F or W, or were shorter than 7 amino acids. The MANAFEST web app was used to call antigen-specific clonotypes on the basis of expansion compared with the reference and with other culture wells. A clone was considered positive if significant expansion relative to the reference culture was observed in 2 of 3 replicate wells at an FDR below 0.05. To be called positive, a clone also had to show significant expansion compared with every other tandem well and an odds ratio greater than 5. CDR3 homology was quantified as pairwise Levenshtein distance, calculated with the stringdist R package after three terminal residues were trimmed from each end. TCRdb limited this immuneACCESS table to in-frame rearrangements with V and J called. A share of clones is missing; checked studies link under half to unresolved V genes, and the rest is unexplained. The DNA was the basis for D and trimming; V, J and clone size are from that table. The sample contains 25,000 to 30,000 clones, 74% of them found a single time. The biggest ten clones account for 20% to 25% of the sample.

CD4+ T cells from unexposed donors were collected before the COVID-19 pandemic (2011-2018). After less than eleven days of culture, CD4+ T cells were isolated with the EasySep CD4+ T cell isolation kit. As cell numbers permitted, CD4+ T cells from unexposed donors were tested for reactivity to SARS-CoV-2 S and N and to four common cold coronavirus spike pools. PBMCs were cultured at a few million per well in IMDM supplemented with 5% human AB serum and about 9.2 IU/ml IL-2. Half of the culture medium was replaced with fresh IL-2-containing medium on days 3 and 7. In general, every peptide culture condition was set up in three replicate wells. Leukapheresis product for the unexposed donors was purchased commercially. Ficoll-Paque PLUS gradient centrifugation was used to isolate PBMCs from leukapheresis product or whole blood. PBMCs were either cryopreserved at -140°C or used fresh in the expansion assay. The QIAamp Micro DNA Kit was used to extract genomic DNA from the CD4+ T cells.

Measured from the cysteine to the phenylalanine, the CDR3 is 12 residues long. The sequence is cut down to CDR3 DNA, 36 bases in frame from base 1. V loses 11 bases at its end and J loses 5 bases; junction bases beyond the gene matches: 8. The germline V gene encodes CDR1 SNHLY and CDR2 FYNNEI. The TCR comes from a human donor in good health. The sequenced sample was CD4+ T cells from PBMCs, cultured in vitro. Recombination connected TRBV2 to TRBJ2-5, and 7 junction bases match TRBD2. CDR3 protein: CAGGGLPETQYF. The DNA reads as follows: TGTGCCGGGGGGGGACTCCCCGAGACCCAGTACTTC.